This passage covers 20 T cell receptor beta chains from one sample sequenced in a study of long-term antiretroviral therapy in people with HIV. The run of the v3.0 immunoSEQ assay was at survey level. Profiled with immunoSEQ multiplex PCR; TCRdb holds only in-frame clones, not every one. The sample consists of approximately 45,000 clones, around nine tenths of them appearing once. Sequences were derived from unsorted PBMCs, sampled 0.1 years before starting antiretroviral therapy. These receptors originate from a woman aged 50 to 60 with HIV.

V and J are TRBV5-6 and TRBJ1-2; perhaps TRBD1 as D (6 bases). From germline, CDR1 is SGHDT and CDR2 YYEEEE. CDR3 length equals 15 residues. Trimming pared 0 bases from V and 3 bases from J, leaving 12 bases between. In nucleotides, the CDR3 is TGTGCCAGCAGCTTGGAGGGCAGGGGCTACTATGGCTACACCTTC. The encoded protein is CASSLEGRGYYGYTF.

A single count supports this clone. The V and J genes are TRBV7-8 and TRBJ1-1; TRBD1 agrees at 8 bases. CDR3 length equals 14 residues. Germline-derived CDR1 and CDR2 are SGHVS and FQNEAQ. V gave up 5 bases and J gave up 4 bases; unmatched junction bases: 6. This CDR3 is CASSPTGQGTEAFF. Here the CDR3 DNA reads TGTGCCAGCAGCCCAACAGGACAGGGCACTGAAGCTTTCTTT.

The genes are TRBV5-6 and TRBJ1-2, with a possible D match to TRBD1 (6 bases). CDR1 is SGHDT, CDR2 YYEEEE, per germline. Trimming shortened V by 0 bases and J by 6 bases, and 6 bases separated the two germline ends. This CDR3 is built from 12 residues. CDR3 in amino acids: CASSLDRDGYTF. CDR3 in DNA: TGTGCCAGCAGCTTGGACAGGGATGGCTACACCTTC.

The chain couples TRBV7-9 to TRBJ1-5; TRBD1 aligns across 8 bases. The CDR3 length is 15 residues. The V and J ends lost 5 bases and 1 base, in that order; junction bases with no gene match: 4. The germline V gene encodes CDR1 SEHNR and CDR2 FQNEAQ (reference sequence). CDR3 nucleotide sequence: TGTGCCAGCAGCGCGTCAGGGGGCAGCAATCAGCCCCAGCATTTT. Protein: CASSASGGSNQPQHF.

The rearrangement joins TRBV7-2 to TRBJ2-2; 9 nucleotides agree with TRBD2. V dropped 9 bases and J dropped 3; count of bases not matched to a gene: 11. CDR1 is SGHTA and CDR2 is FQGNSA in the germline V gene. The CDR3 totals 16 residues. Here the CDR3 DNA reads TGTGCCAGTATGGCCCCAGCGGGGGGTTACACCGGGGAGCTGTTTTTT. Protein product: CASMAPAGGYTGELFF.

CDR3 in DNA: TGTGCCAGCAGGAGGGGGGTCCAAGAGACCCAGTACTTC. Translated: CASRRGVQETQYF. V usage is TRBV6-1 and J usage is TRBJ2-5; D might be TRBD1 or TRBD2, each matching 6 bases. Looked up from germline, CDR1 is MNHNS and CDR2 is SASEGT. The CDR3 has 13 amino acids. V shed 6 bases and J shed 1 base, with 9 bases lying between them.

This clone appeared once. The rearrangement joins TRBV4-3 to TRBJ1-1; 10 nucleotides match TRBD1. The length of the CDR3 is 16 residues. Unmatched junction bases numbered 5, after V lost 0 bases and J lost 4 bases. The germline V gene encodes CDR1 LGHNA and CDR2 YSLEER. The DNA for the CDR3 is TGCGCCAGCAGCCAAGACACCGGGACAGGGGCCACTGAAGCTTTCTTT. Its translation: CASSQDTGTGATEAFF.

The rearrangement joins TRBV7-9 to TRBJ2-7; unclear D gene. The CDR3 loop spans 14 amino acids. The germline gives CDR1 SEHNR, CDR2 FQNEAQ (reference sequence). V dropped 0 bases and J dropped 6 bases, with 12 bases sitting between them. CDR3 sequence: CASSLAASTGEQYF. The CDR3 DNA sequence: TGTGCCAGCAGCTTAGCGGCGTCAACGGGCGAGCAGTACTTC.

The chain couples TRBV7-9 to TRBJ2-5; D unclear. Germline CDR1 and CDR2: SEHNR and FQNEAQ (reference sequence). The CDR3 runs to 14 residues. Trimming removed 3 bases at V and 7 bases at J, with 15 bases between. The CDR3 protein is CASSFVNTDGTQYF. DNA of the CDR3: TGTGCCAGCAGCTTTGTGAACACCGACGGGACCCAGTACTTC. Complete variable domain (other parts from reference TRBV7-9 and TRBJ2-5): DTGVSQNPRHKITKRGQNVTFRCDPISEHNRLYWYRQTLGQGPEFLTYFQNEAQLEKSRLLSDRFSAERPKGSFSTLEIQRTEQGDSAMYLCASSFVNTDGTQYFGPGTRLLVL.

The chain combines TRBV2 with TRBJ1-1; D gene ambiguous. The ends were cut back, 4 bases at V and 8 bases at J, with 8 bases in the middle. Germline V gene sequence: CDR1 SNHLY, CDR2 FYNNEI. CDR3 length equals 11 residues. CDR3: CASSVAFEAFF. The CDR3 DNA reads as TGTGCCAGCAGTGTCGCATTCGAAGCTTTCTTT.

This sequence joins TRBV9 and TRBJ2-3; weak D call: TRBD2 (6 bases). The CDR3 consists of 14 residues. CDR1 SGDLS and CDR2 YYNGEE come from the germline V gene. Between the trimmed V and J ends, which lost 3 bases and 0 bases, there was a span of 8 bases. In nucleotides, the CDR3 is TGTGCCAGCAGCGGCGGGACTAGCACAGATACGCAGTATTTT. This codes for CASSGGTSTDTQYF.

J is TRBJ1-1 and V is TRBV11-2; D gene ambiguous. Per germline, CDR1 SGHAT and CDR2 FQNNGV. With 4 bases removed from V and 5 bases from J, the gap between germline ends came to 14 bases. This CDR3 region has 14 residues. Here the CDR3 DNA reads TGTGCCAGCAGCTCAGTAAGTTTCAGGACTGAAGCTTTCTTT. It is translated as CASSSVSFRTEAFF.

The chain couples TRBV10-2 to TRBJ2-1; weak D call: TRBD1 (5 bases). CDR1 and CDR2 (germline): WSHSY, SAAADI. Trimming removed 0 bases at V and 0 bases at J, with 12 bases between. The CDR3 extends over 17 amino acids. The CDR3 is CASSESLQETSYNEQFF. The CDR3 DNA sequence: TGCGCCAGCAGTGAGTCCCTACAGGAAACCTCCTACAATGAGCAGTTCTTC.

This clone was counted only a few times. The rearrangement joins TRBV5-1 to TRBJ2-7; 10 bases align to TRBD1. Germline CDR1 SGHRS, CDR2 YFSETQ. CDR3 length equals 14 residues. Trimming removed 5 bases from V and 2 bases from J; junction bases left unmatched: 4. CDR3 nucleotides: TGCGCCAGCAGGAAAGGGACAGGGGCCTACGAGCAGTACTTC. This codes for CASRKGTGAYEQYF. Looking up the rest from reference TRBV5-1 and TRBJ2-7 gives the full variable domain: KAGVTQTPRYLIKTRGQQVTLSCSPISGHRSVSWYQQTPGQGLQFLFEYFSETQRNKGNFPGRFSGRQFSNSRSEMNVSTLELGDSALYLCASRKGTGAYEQYFGPGTRLTVT.

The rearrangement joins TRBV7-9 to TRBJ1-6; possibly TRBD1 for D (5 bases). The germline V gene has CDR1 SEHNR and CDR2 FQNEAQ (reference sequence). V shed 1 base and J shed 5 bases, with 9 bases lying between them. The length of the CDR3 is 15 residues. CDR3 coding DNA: TGTGCCAGCAGCTTAGGTGGGGCACATAATTCACCCCTCCACTTT. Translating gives CASSLGGAHNSPLHF.

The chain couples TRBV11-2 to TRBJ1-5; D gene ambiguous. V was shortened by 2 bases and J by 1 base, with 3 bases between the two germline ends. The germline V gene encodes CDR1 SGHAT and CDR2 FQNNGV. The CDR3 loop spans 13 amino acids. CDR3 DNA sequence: TGTGCCAGCAGCTTATACAGCAATCAGCCCCAGCATTTT. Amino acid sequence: CASSLYSNQPQHF. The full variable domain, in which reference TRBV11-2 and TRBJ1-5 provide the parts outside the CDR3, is EAGVAQSPRYKIIEKRQSVAFWCNPISGHATLYWYQQILGQGPKLLIQFQNNGVVDDSQLPKDRFSAERLKGVDSTLKIQPAKLEDSAVYLCASSLYSNQPQHFGDGTRLSIL.

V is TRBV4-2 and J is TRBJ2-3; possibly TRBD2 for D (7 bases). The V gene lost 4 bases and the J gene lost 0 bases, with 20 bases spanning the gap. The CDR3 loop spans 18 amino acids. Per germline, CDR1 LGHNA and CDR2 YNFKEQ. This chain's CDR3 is CASSLYAGGGASTDTQYF. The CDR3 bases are TGTGCCAGCAGCCTCTATGCCGGCGGGGGCGCTAGCACAGATACGCAGTATTTT.

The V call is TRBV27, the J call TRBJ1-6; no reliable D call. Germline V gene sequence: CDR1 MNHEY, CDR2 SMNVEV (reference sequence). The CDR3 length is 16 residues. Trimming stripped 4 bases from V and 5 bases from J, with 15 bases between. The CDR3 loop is CASSSTPRGDNSPLHF. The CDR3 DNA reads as TGTGCCAGCAGTTCCACTCCTCGGGGAGATAATTCACCCCTCCACTTT.

The chain's CDR3 is CASRERGGGTYEQYF. CDR3 coding DNA: TGTGCCAGCAGGGAGAGGGGCGGGGGTACCTACGAGCAGTACTTC. V and J are TRBV7-9 and TRBJ2-7; 7 bases align to TRBD2. The CDR3 covers 15 residues. CDR1 is SEHNR, CDR2 FQNEAQ, per germline (reference sequence). The V gene end was trimmed by 6 bases and the J gene end by 2 bases; junction bases not matched to a gene: 10. The complete variable domain, with remaining parts taken from reference TRBV7-9 and TRBJ2-7, reads DTGVSQNPRHKITKRGQNVTFRCDPISEHNRLYWYRQTLGQGPEFLTYFQNEAQLEKSRLLSDRFSAERPKGSFSTLEIQRTEQGDSAMYLCASRERGGGTYEQYFGPGTRLTVT.

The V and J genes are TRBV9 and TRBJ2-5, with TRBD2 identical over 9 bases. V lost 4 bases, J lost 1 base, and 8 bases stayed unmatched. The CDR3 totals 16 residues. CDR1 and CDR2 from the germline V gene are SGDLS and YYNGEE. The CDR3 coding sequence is TGTGCCAGCAGCACCCTGGGCGGGGGGGCCCAAGAGACCCAGTACTTC. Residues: CASSTLGGGAQETQYF.